Listed below are T cell receptor beta chains from one sample, sequenced in a study of shared clonotypes between healthy human individuals. The data were produced by immunoSEQ multiplex PCR, yet TCRdb's version contains in-frame clones alone and is incomplete. The table lists approximately 2,000,000 clones, 90% to 95% of them singletons. Sequenced material: naive CD8+ T cells from PBMCs. These receptors all come from a man aged 18 to 29 in good health. Some clones in this sample may be carry-over from other donors' samples. CDR3s include the opening cysteine and the closing phenylalanine or tryptophan. The order of the fields is V gene, clone size, J gene, D gene, CDR3 length, CDR3 DNA, CDR3 protein. The D gene is left open where the match is weak. Size tells how often a clone was seen (once, few, many) or the class of an expanded clone, and some rows leave it out.

V gene: TRBV21-1
clone size: .
J gene: TRBJ2-5
D gene: .
CDR3 length: 16
CDR3 DNA: TGTGCCAGCAGCCCCAGACAGGGCCGAAGACAAGAGACCCAGTACTTC
CDR3 protein: CASSPRQGRRQETQYF

V gene: TRBV27
clone size: .
J gene: TRBJ2-2
D gene: .
CDR3 length: 14
CDR3 DNA: TGTGCCAGCAGTTCCCGGACTTCACCCGGGGAGCTGTTTTTT
CDR3 protein: CASSSRTSPGELFF

V gene: TRBV5-1
clone size: .
J gene: TRBJ1-6
D gene: .
CDR3 length: 16
CDR3 DNA: TGCGCCAGCAGCGCCACGGGGAAACCTTCTAATTCACCCCTCCACTTT
CDR3 protein: CASSATGKPSNSPLHF

V gene: TRBV15
clone size: .
J gene: TRBJ2-1
D gene: .
CDR3 length: 14
CDR3 DNA: TGTGCCACCAGAAGAGGCGGACTCGACAATGAGCAGTTCTTC
CDR3 protein: CATRRGGLDNEQFF

V gene: TRBV7-9
clone size: .
J gene: TRBJ2-7
D gene: TRBD1
CDR3 length: 14
CDR3 DNA: TGTGCCAGCAGCCCGTACGGGACAGGGGACGAGCAGTACTTC
CDR3 protein: CASSPYGTGDEQYF

V gene: TRBV5-5
clone size: .
J gene: TRBJ2-1
D gene: TRBD2
CDR3 length: 19
CDR3 DNA: TGTGCCAGCAGCTTGGCGCTCAAAGCGGGAGGGACCAACTACAATGAGCAGTTCTTC
CDR3 protein: CASSLALKAGGTNYNEQFF

V gene: TRBV4-2
clone size: once
J gene: TRBJ1-1
D gene: .
CDR3 length: 18
CDR3 DNA: TGTGCCAGCAGCCCTACTTTTGGATCCTTAGGGGCGAACACTGAAGCTTTCTTT
CDR3 protein: CASSPTFGSLGANTEAFF

V gene: TRBV25-1
clone size: .
J gene: TRBJ1-1
D gene: .
CDR3 length: 14
CDR3 DNA: TGTGCCAGCAGTGAGTTCGGGGAACCCACTGAAGCTTTCTTT
CDR3 protein: CASSEFGEPTEAFF

V gene: TRBV7-3
clone size: .
J gene: TRBJ2-7
D gene: TRBD1
CDR3 length: 13
CDR3 DNA: TGTGCCAGCAGCGCGACAGGGGGTGGCGAGCAGTACTTC
CDR3 protein: CASSATGGGEQYF

V gene: TRBV28
clone size: .
J gene: TRBJ2-1
D gene: TRBD1
CDR3 length: 16
CDR3 DNA: TGTGCCAGCAGGGACCCCACAGGGGGTTACTACAATGAGCAGTTCTTC
CDR3 protein: CASRDPTGGYYNEQFF

V gene: TRBV29-1
clone size: .
J gene: TRBJ2-2
D gene: TRBD2
CDR3 length: 13
CDR3 DNA: TGCAGCGTTGAAATAGCGGGAGTTAGGGAGCTGTTTTTT
CDR3 protein: CSVEIAGVRELFF

V gene: TRBV5-1
clone size: .
J gene: TRBJ1-6
D gene: .
CDR3 length: 14
CDR3 DNA: TGCGCCAGCAGCAAGGAGGTGGCGAATTCACCCCTCCACTTT
CDR3 protein: CASSKEVANSPLHF

V gene: TRBV28
clone size: .
J gene: TRBJ2-7
D gene: TRBD2
CDR3 length: 14
CDR3 DNA: TGTGCCAGCAGTTTAACGGGAGGTTTGGGCGAGCAGTACTTC
CDR3 protein: CASSLTGGLGEQYF

V gene: TRBV7-3
clone size: .
J gene: TRBJ2-7
D gene: .
CDR3 length: 19
CDR3 DNA: TGTGCCAGCAGCTCCCTGGACAGGGGCCCGCTAGCGGGGCGATACGAGCAGTACTTC
CDR3 protein: CASSSLDRGPLAGRYEQYF

V gene: TRBV10-3
clone size: .
J gene: TRBJ1-5
D gene: .
CDR3 length: 16
CDR3 DNA: TGTGCCATCAGTGAGTCGGGACTCGGTAGCAATCAGCCCCAGCATTTT
CDR3 protein: CAISESGLGSNQPQHF

V gene: TRBV4-3
clone size: .
J gene: TRBJ2-1
D gene: TRBD2
CDR3 length: 15
CDR3 DNA: TGCGCCAGCAGCCAAGGGACTAGCGGGAGGAATGAGCAGTTCTTC
CDR3 protein: CASSQGTSGRNEQFF

V gene: TRBV4-2
clone size: .
J gene: TRBJ2-7
D gene: .
CDR3 length: 12
CDR3 DNA: TGTGCCAGCAGCCTCGGCAGGGGGGAAAATTACTTC
CDR3 protein: CASSLGRGENYF

V gene: TRBV7-6
clone size: .
J gene: TRBJ2-2
D gene: .
CDR3 length: 14
CDR3 DNA: TGTGCCAGCAGCTTAGGAGGGAACACCGGGGAGCTGTTTTTT
CDR3 protein: CASSLGGNTGELFF

V gene: TRBV9
clone size: .
J gene: TRBJ2-7
D gene: TRBD2
CDR3 length: 15
CDR3 DNA: TGTGCCAGCAGCGGCGGGACTAGCATATCGTACGAGCAGTACTTC
CDR3 protein: CASSGGTSISYEQYF

V gene: TRBV6-5
clone size: .
J gene: TRBJ1-2
D gene: .
CDR3 length: 14
CDR3 DNA: TGTGCCAGCAGTTACATGGAGGGTTTGGGTGGCTACACCTTC
CDR3 protein: CASSYMEGLGGYTF

V gene: TRBV13
clone size: .
J gene: TRBJ2-7
D gene: TRBD2
CDR3 length: 15
CDR3 DNA: TGTGCCAGCAGCTTAGGGGGGGAGGGCCATTACGAGCAGTACTTC
CDR3 protein: CASSLGGEGHYEQYF

V gene: TRBV10-1
clone size: .
J gene: TRBJ2-7
D gene: .
CDR3 length: 13
CDR3 DNA: TGCGCCACCGGTACGGGGGTTGGCTACGAGCAGTACTTC
CDR3 protein: CATGTGVGYEQYF

V gene: TRBV7-9
clone size: .
J gene: TRBJ1-4
D gene: .
CDR3 length: 15
CDR3 DNA: TGTGCCAGCAGCTTTCCTTTAGGGACTAATGAAAAACTGTTTTTT
CDR3 protein: CASSFPLGTNEKLFF

V gene: TRBV7-3
clone size: .
J gene: TRBJ2-1
D gene: .
CDR3 length: 15
CDR3 DNA: TGTGCCAGCAGCTTAACTGCCTCAGGGAGGAATGAGCAGTTCTTC
CDR3 protein: CASSLTASGRNEQFF

V gene: TRBV28
clone size: .
J gene: TRBJ1-5
D gene: TRBD1
CDR3 length: 14
CDR3 DNA: TGTGCCAGCAGTTTCCCCAGGGGGAATCAGGCCCAGCATTTT
CDR3 protein: CASSFPRGNQAQHF

V gene: TRBV7-9
clone size: .
J gene: TRBJ1-4
D gene: .
CDR3 length: 14
CDR3 DNA: TGTGCCAGCAGCTCGGGGGCGTCGGGGATGGAACTGTTTTTT
CDR3 protein: CASSSGASGMELFF

V gene: TRBV7-7
clone size: .
J gene: TRBJ2-3
D gene: .
CDR3 length: 13
CDR3 DNA: TGTGCCAGCAGCATCAACAGGGCTCATACGCAGTATTTT
CDR3 protein: CASSINRAHTQYF

V gene: TRBV9
clone size: .
J gene: TRBJ2-1
D gene: .
CDR3 length: 16
CDR3 DNA: TGTGCCAGCAGCGTAGGTGGGGGAGGATCCTACAATGAGCAGTTCTTC
CDR3 protein: CASSVGGGGSYNEQFF

V gene: TRBV27
clone size: .
J gene: TRBJ2-3
D gene: TRBD2
CDR3 length: 15
CDR3 DNA: TGTGCCAGCAGACTTATAGCGGGAGCCATTGATACGCAGTATTTT
CDR3 protein: CASRLIAGAIDTQYF

V gene: TRBV9
clone size: .
J gene: TRBJ2-7
D gene: TRBD2
CDR3 length: 14
CDR3 DNA: TGTGCCAGCAGCGTGGGACTAGGGGCGCGGGAGCAGTACTTC
CDR3 protein: CASSVGLGAREQYF

V gene: TRBV6-1
clone size: .
J gene: TRBJ2-7
D gene: .
CDR3 length: 13
CDR3 DNA: TGTGCCAGCCGGATCGAGGGATCCTACGAGCAGTACTTC
CDR3 protein: CASRIEGSYEQYF

V gene: TRBV6-1
clone size: once
J gene: TRBJ2-1
D gene: .
CDR3 length: 12
CDR3 DNA: TGTGCCAGCAGACGGCGCGGGAATGAGCAGTTCTTC
CDR3 protein: CASRRRGNEQFF

V gene: TRBV28
clone size: .
J gene: TRBJ1-1
D gene: .
CDR3 length: 14
CDR3 DNA: TGTGCCAGCACCTATCGTGGGCTTAACACTGAAGCTTTCTTT
CDR3 protein: CASTYRGLNTEAFF

V gene: TRBV5-1
clone size: .
J gene: TRBJ2-7
D gene: TRBD2
CDR3 length: 13
CDR3 DNA: TGCGCCAGCCGGGAGGTCGATGCCTACGAGCAGTACTTC
CDR3 protein: CASREVDAYEQYF

V gene: TRBV4-1
clone size: .
J gene: TRBJ2-1
D gene: .
CDR3 length: 16
CDR3 DNA: TGCGCCAGCAGCCCAGGACCCCCTCGGGGTTCCCATGAGCAGTTCTTC
CDR3 protein: CASSPGPPRGSHEQFF

V gene: TRBV4-3
clone size: .
J gene: TRBJ2-2
D gene: .
CDR3 length: 16
CDR3 DNA: TGCGCCAGCAGACCCGGGGTAGCGGAGAACACCGGGGAGCTGTTTTTT
CDR3 protein: CASRPGVAENTGELFF

V gene: TRBV11-2
clone size: .
J gene: TRBJ2-3
D gene: .
CDR3 length: 16
CDR3 DNA: TGTGCCAGCAGCTTAAAGAAGACAGAGAACACAGATACGCAGTATTTT
CDR3 protein: CASSLKKTENTDTQYF

V gene: TRBV11-2
clone size: .
J gene: TRBJ2-7
D gene: .
CDR3 length: 12
CDR3 DNA: TGTGCCAGCAGCTTAGGACGATACGAGCAGTACTTC
CDR3 protein: CASSLGRYEQYF

V gene: TRBV28
clone size: .
J gene: TRBJ2-7
D gene: TRBD1
CDR3 length: 13
CDR3 DNA: TGTGCCACTTTACCGGGACAGGGCTACGAGCAGTACTTC
CDR3 protein: CATLPGQGYEQYF

V gene: TRBV10-3
clone size: .
J gene: TRBJ2-7
D gene: TRBD2
CDR3 length: 15
CDR3 DNA: TGTGCCATCAGTGAGTCGACTAGCCTATCCTACGAGCAGTACTTC
CDR3 protein: CAISESTSLSYEQYF

V gene: TRBV7-6
clone size: .
J gene: TRBJ2-2
D gene: .
CDR3 length: 16
CDR3 DNA: TGTGCCAGCAGCCCACTCGGTAGCGGAGTCACCGGGGAGCTGTTTTTT
CDR3 protein: CASSPLGSGVTGELFF